This T cell receptor (beta chain) came from a study of T cell responses to AZD1222 COVID-19 vaccine. Whole-study findings and limits: Increased Spike-specific TCR breadth and depth were observed after two AZD1222 doses. Clonal diversity was possibly underestimated, and white British individuals and females predominated among donors.

A remark on this clone: Antigen unknown.

Sequencing used immunoSEQ multiplex PCR; TCRdb keeps in-frame clones, though not all of them. This sample carries roughly 13,000 clones, less than 85% of them seen once, and the ten largest clones take approximately 39%. The CDR3 loop spans 15 amino acids. Germline assignment: CDR1 SGHDT and CDR2 YYEEEE. Trimming pared 3 bases from V and 4 bases from J, leaving 17 bases between. This chain connects TRBV5-6 to TRBJ2-7; no clear D gene. This clonotype originated in an adult who received the AZD1222 COVID-19 vaccine. Sequencing was performed on peripheral blood, taken 28 days after the second AZD1222 dose. The DNA of the CDR3 is TGTGCCAGCAGCTCAAAAAGGCCTGCGGCGTACGAGCAGTACTTC. Protein: CASSSKRPAAYEQYF.